This paragraph reports one T cell receptor (beta chain). The junction and the germline gene differ at one end; a read error may be behind it. The data originate from a study of CD4 and CD8 cells across lung adenocarcinoma regions. Localized lung adenocarcinoma, a non-small cell lung cancer, affected the donors. The CDR3 spans 15 residues. Germline-derived CDR1 and CDR2 are MNHNS and SASEGT. TCRdb itself ran the PCR reads through MiXCR, one entry per CDR3 protein. Of 10,000 to 15,000 distinct CDR3 sequences listed, roughly 50% were seen once; the top ten hold 29%. The clonotype was recovered from a male donor with lung adenocarcinoma. The CD4 and CD8 labels of this study may be unreliable. The chain employs TRBV6-1 and TRBJ2-5; 7 bases match TRBD2. The sequenced sample was CD8+ T cells from the margin of a lung tumor. The CDR3 loop reads CARGTGGGGQETQYF. In DNA, the CDR3 is TGTGCCAGGGGGACGGGCGGGGGTGGCCAAGAGACCCAGTATTTC.